A selection of T cell receptor beta chains follows, all from one sample in a study of cytomegalovirus exposure and HLA in healthy donors. The protocol was immunoSEQ multiplex PCR, while the TCRdb copy is restricted to in-frame clones and leaves out a portion. The sample carries 150,000 or so clones, approximately 85% recorded once. Sequencing was carried out using PBMCs. These receptors were taken from a man between 18 and 35 years old in good health and CMV-seropositive. Both conserved end residues are part of each CDR3. The order of the fields is J gene, V gene, CDR3 protein.

>TRBJ1-3|TRBV30
CAWSVSASGNTIYF
>TRBJ1-2|TRBV6-1
CASSEYSRVLVPSGYTF
>TRBJ2-5|TRBV14
CASSHYQETQYF
>TRBJ2-7|TRBV11-2
CASSLDGGDYEQYF
>TRBJ2-5|TRBV15
CATSRDRSQETQYF
>TRBJ1-5|TRBV5-6
CASSSGTPSNQPQHF
>TRBJ1-1|TRBV5-1
CASSLDGFNTEAFF
>TRBJ1-4|TRBV2
CASSGGTAPGAEKLFF
>TRBJ1-4|TRBV18
CASSSRQGREKLFF
>TRBJ2-1|TRBV6-1
CASSETGQGSYNEQFF
>TRBJ1-3|TRBV5-1
CASSLNQGSYSGNTIYF
>TRBJ1-1|TRBV9
CASSAQAGLNTEAFF
>TRBJ2-3|TRBV7-9
CASSPTSGAGTDTQYF
>TRBJ1-2|TRBV5-1
CASTQGGRIYGYTF
>TRBJ1-1|TRBV5-1
CASGAGQGPTEAFF
>TRBJ2-1|TRBV10-3
CAISSNRGETGNEQFF
>TRBJ2-7|TRBV9
CATFSSLFEDEQYF
>TRBJ1-2|TRBV6-5
CASAVGGYGYTF
>TRBJ2-5|TRBV30
CAWSVHPDSVETQYF
>TRBJ2-7|TRBV4-2
CASGVRTDSYEQYF
>TRBJ1-1|TRBV18
CASSLGQQNTEAFF
>TRBJ2-5|TRBV7-9
CASSPSGTVYRETQYF
>TRBJ2-1|TRBV7-6
CASSPRTSGDLYNEQFF
>TRBJ1-1|TRBV15
CATSSHRREAFF
>TRBJ2-3|TRBV5-1
CASKEGAWASGGAADTQYF
>TRBJ2-3|TRBV5-6
CASNYLAGIDTQYF
>TRBJ2-7|TRBV5-6
CASSLDSLSYEQYF
>TRBJ2-7|TRBV19
CASSIRQEWPEQYF
>TRBJ2-1|TRBV2
CASRKVRDNEQFF
>TRBJ1-3|TRBV2
CASSERGRVTGNTIYF
>TRBJ2-6|TRBV5-6
CASRGGTGPYSGANVLTF
>TRBJ1-2|TRBV7-9
CASSLGGDYGYTF
>TRBJ2-2|TRBV7-9
CASSRRQGEAGELFF
>TRBJ2-6|TRBV9
CASSVGSLADGANVLTF
>TRBJ2-7|TRBV5-1
CASHGPGDSYEQYF
>TRBJ1-1|TRBV18
CASSLQGAFGTEAFF
>TRBJ1-1|TRBV29-1
CSVEGPDGGDMNTEAFF
>TRBJ2-6|TRBV4-3
CASSLAVGANVLTF
>TRBJ1-5|TRBV6-1
CASSVTGSQPQHF
>TRBJ1-1|TRBV7-2
CASSRQGNTEAFF
>TRBJ1-6|TRBV4-1
CASSQDLRQGGLKGSPLHF